The rows below give T cell receptor beta chains drawn from one sample of a study of cytomegalovirus exposure and HLA in healthy donors. Produced via immunoSEQ multiplex PCR; TCRdb's table is partial and in-frame only. The sample has approximately 150,000 clones, 83% seen once; the top ten hold roughly 4.5%. The sequenced sample was PBMCs. Receptor source: a man aged 45-60 years in good health and CMV-seropositive. CDR3s include the opening cysteine and the closing phenylalanine or tryptophan. The order of the fields is V gene, clone size, D gene, J gene, CDR3 DNA, CDR3 protein. A D gene is named only where the DNA matches it firmly. Clone size is given for some rows only: seen once, a few or many times, or a class if the clone is expanded.

TRBV4-2	NA	NA	TRBJ1-3	TGTGCCAGCAGCCAGGCAGGGGGAAACACCATATATTTT	CASSQAGGNTIYF
TRBV27	NA	TRBD1	TRBJ2-2	TGTGCCAGCAGTCCAACCGGGACAGGGAACACCGGGGAGCTGTTTTTT	CASSPTGTGNTGELFF
TRBV10-3	NA	NA	TRBJ1-1	TGTGCCATCAGCTCAGGGGTTGAAGCTTTCTTT	CAISSGVEAFF
TRBV19	once	NA	TRBJ2-3	TGTGCCAGTAGTATAGATCTGGAGGGCTGGGGTACGCAGTATTTT	CASSIDLEGWGTQYF
TRBV7-9	NA	NA	TRBJ2-7	TGTGCCAGCAGCTGGAATTACAGGGATCCGTACTTC	CASSWNYRDPYF
TRBV2	NA	NA	TRBJ2-3	TGTGCCAGCAGCCTAGGACAAAGCACAGATACGCAGTATTTT	CASSLGQSTDTQYF
TRBV5-1	NA	TRBD2	TRBJ2-1	TGCGCCAGCAGCTTACGACTAGCGGGGGGAGTGTCCTACAATGAGCAGTTCTTC	CASSLRLAGGVSYNEQFF
TRBV10-1	once	NA	TRBJ2-5	TGCGCCAGCAGTGCAGGACAGCAAGAGACCCAGTACTTC	CASSAGQQETQYF
TRBV29-1	few	NA	TRBJ1-2	TGCAGCGTTGAGGGGGGGGCGTACGATGGCTACACCTTC	CSVEGGAYDGYTF
TRBV5-6	NA	NA	TRBJ1-2	TGTGCCAGCAGCATCCGGGGCCTAACCAGGGGCTATGGCTACACCTTC	CASSIRGLTRGYGYTF
TRBV25-1	NA	NA	TRBJ1-3	TGTGCCAGCAGTGAATCCCGGAGGCTCTCTGGAAACACCATATATTTT	CASSESRRLSGNTIYF
TRBV5-1	NA	TRBD2	TRBJ2-3	TGCGCCAGCAGCCAGGGCTGGACTAGCGGGACGGATACGCAGTATTTT	CASSQGWTSGTDTQYF
TRBV2	NA	TRBD1	TRBJ2-2	TGTGCCAGCAGTGAACTACAGGGGAAGCTGTTTTTT	CASSELQGKLFF
TRBV6-5	NA	TRBD1	TRBJ2-4	TGTGCCAGCAGTGAGACAGGGTTTGTCGCCATTCAGTACTTC	CASSETGFVAIQYF
TRBV9	NA	NA	TRBJ2-5	TGTGCCAGCAGCGTACGGGTCGGAGAGACCCAGTACTTC	CASSVRVGETQYF
TRBV5-1	NA	TRBD1	TRBJ1-2	TGCGCCAGCAGCCGGGACAGGGAGAAAGGGGGCTACACCTTC	CASSRDREKGGYTF
TRBV15	NA	TRBD1	TRBJ2-7	TGTGCCACCAGCAGAGAGGGCGGGACAGGGGGCGAGCAGTACTTC	CATSREGGTGGEQYF
TRBV10-3	NA	NA	TRBJ1-3	TGTGCCATCAGTGATTACTCTGGAAACACCATATATTTT	CAISDYSGNTIYF
TRBV9	NA	NA	TRBJ1-6	TGTGCCAGCAGCGTAGCCGTTTTTTCACCCCTCCACTTT	CASSVAVFSPLHF
TRBV27	NA	TRBD1	TRBJ2-7	TGTGCCAGCAGTCTCGGGACAGGGGGTTTTTACGAGCAGTACTTC	CASSLGTGGFYEQYF
TRBV12-5	NA	NA	TRBJ2-1	TGTGCTAGTGGTTTGGGGGGCGCCAATGAGCAGTTCTTC	CASGLGGANEQFF
TRBV7-2	NA	TRBD2	TRBJ2-1	TGTGCCAGCAGCTTAGCAGGGACTAGCGGAGTTGGTGAGCAGTTCTTC	CASSLAGTSGVGEQFF
TRBV9	NA	NA	TRBJ2-1	TGTGCCAGCAGCGCTGTTTTTTCGTCCGAGCAGTTCTTC	CASSAVFSSEQFF
TRBV19	NA	NA	TRBJ1-5	TGTGCCAGTAGTACGTTCGAGAATCAGCCCCAGCATTTT	CASSTFENQPQHF
TRBV6-1	NA	TRBD2	TRBJ2-1	TGTGCCAGCAGTGAAGTGGGCGGGAGATCTGGTGAGCAGTTCTTC	CASSEVGGRSGEQFF
TRBV5-3	once	TRBD1	TRBJ1-2	TGTGCCAGAAGCTTGGGGGGGACAGACTATGGCTACACCTTC	CARSLGGTDYGYTF
TRBV21-1	NA	NA	TRBJ2-2	TGTGCCAGCACCGGACTCGGGGAGCTGTTTTTT	CASTGLGELFF
TRBV2	few	NA	TRBJ1-4	TGTGCCAGCAGCCTGGGGGGGAACTTAGATGAAAAACTGTTTTTT	CASSLGGNLDEKLFF
TRBV29-1	NA	NA	TRBJ1-2	TGCAGCGTACCAACCTGGACGGCGACGGGGGGCTACACCTTC	CSVPTWTATGGYTF